This T cell receptor beta chain is drawn from a study of T cell changes during pregnancy in multiple sclerosis. Trimming pared 10 bases from V and 1 base from J, leaving 17 bases between. The CDR3 loop spans 15 amino acids. Germline CDR1 MRHNA, CDR2 SNTAGT. Profiling relied on immunoSEQ multiplex PCR, and the TCRdb table lists in-frame clones only, not all of them. The sample includes 34,000 or so clones, about 90% of them seen just once. Sample: CD8+ T cells from peripheral blood mononuclear cells, taken after pregnancy. This sequence originates from a female donor with multiple sclerosis, enrolled in a pregnancy study. The genes are TRBV6-4 and TRBJ2-1; tentatively, D is TRBD2 (7 bases). CDR3 protein: CATVWGGRSYNEQFF. The DNA of the CDR3 is TGTGCCACCGTGTGGGGGGGCCGGTCCTACAATGAGCAGTTCTTC.